A single sample is the source of the 22 T cell receptor beta chains below, sequenced in a study of cytomegalovirus exposure and HLA in healthy donors (dated by TCRdb to 2017 to 2019). Receptor libraries were prepared by the immunoSEQ multiplex PCR assay. TCRdb took this table from immuneACCESS and kept in-frame rearrangements with V and J called. Such tables lack part of the clones; where checked against another copy, unresolved V genes explain under half of the gap, and the rest is unexplained. This sample has approximately 170,000 clones in its table, and about 82% of those were observed once. The ten largest account for approximately 2.3% of the sample. Sequencing was carried out using PBMCs. These receptors were obtained from a man aged 25 to 40 in good health and CMV-seropositive.

The rearrangement joins TRBV5-1 to TRBJ2-7, with TRBD2 matching 9 bases. The CDR3 has 13 amino acids. Trimming cost V 0 bases and J 7 bases; bases outside gene matches: 2. The germline V gene has CDR1 SGHRS and CDR2 YFSETQ. The CDR3 reads CASSLGLAGEQYF. The CDR3 nucleotides are TGCGCCAGCAGCTTGGGTCTAGCGGGGGAGCAGTACTTC. The variable domain in full, with the rest retrieved from reference TRBV5-1 and TRBJ2-7, is KAGVTQTPRYLIKTRGQQVTLSCSPISGHRSVSWYQQTPGQGLQFLFEYFSETQRNKGNFPGRFSGRQFSNSRSEMNVSTLELGDSALYLCASSLGLAGEQYFGPGTRLTVT.

Only one count was recorded for this clone. The gene calls are TRBV11-2 and TRBJ1-1, with D possibly matching TRBD1 (5 bases). The CDR3 contains 15 residues. Germline V gene lookup returns CDR1 SGHAT and CDR2 FQNNGV. Trimming left V 2 bases short and J 6 bases short, with 16 bases between. This CDR3 is CASSLRPRGDSEAFF. The CDR3 coding sequence is TGTGCCAGCAGCTTACGTCCCCGGGGGGATTCTGAAGCTTTCTTT.

The V call is TRBV19, the J call TRBJ2-1, with TRBD1 matching 7 bases. Germline V gene lookup returns CDR1 LNHDA and CDR2 SQIVND (reference sequence). V shed 4 bases, J shed 8 bases, and the junction held 14 bases outside the gene matches. There are 16 residues in the CDR3. The chain's CDR3 is CASSKGQAQRGDEQFF. CDR3 nucleotides: TGTGCCAGTAGTAAAGGACAGGCCCAAAGAGGGGATGAGCAGTTCTTC.

The chain has TRBV19 and TRBJ1-4; 9 nucleotides match TRBD1. The CDR3 has 17 amino acids. Per the germline V gene, CDR1 is LNHDA and CDR2 is SQIVND (reference sequence). J gave up 0 bases and V 6 bases, and 8 bases lay outside the gene matches. The CDR3 DNA sequence: TGTGCCAGTAGAGACCCGGGACAGGGCGCAACTAATGAAAAACTGTTTTTT. The encoded protein is CASRDPGQGATNEKLFF.

The V gene is TRBV6-5, the J gene TRBJ2-7, with a tentative D call TRBD1 (6 bases). Germline CDR1 and CDR2: MNHEY and SVGAGI. The CDR3 totals 13 residues. V was clipped by 8 bases and J by 1 base, with 12 bases between them. The CDR3 sequence is CASRTRGSYEQYF. In nucleotides, the CDR3 is TGTGCCAGCCGCACCAGGGGTTCCTACGAGCAGTACTTC.

The chain recombines TRBV19 with TRBJ2-7; D may be TRBD1 (6 bases). V gave up 1 base and J gave up 3 bases, with 13 bases separating them. Per germline, CDR1 LNHDA and CDR2 SQIVND (reference sequence). CDR3 length equals 15 residues. CDR3 protein: CASSIAGQGNYEQYF. The CDR3 DNA reads TGTGCCAGTAGTATAGCCGGGCAGGGGAACTACGAGCAGTACTTC.

The chain is built from TRBV30 and TRBJ2-3; TRBD1 matches 7 bases. CDR3 length equals 13 residues. CDR1 is GTSNPN, CDR2 SVGIG, per germline (reference sequence). The CDR3 bases are TGTGCTGGACAGGCGGTTAGCACAGATACGCAGTATTTT. Its protein product is CAGQAVSTDTQYF.

This clone appeared a single time. The V gene is TRBV27, the J gene TRBJ2-7; 7 positions match TRBD1. The CDR3 covers 17 residues. CDR1 and CDR2 (germline): MNHEY, SMNVEV (reference sequence). V lost 6 bases, J lost 0 bases, and 14 bases stayed unmatched. The CDR3 nucleotides read TGTGCCAGCAGGCCCCCGGCCAGGGGGTTGACCTCCTACGAGCAGTACTTC. Translation gives CASRPPARGLTSYEQYF.

The chain joins TRBV7-2 to TRBJ2-2; TRBD1 matches 10 bases. There are 20 residues in the CDR3. Germline-derived CDR1 and CDR2 are SGHTA and FQGNSA. The V gene end was trimmed by 0 bases and the J gene end by 1 base; junction bases not matched to a gene: 11. This CDR3 reads CASSLASLFGTGVNTGELFF. CDR3 bases: TGTGCCAGCAGCTTAGCCTCCCTCTTCGGGACAGGGGTGAACACCGGGGAGCTGTTTTTT.

The chain uses TRBV4-3 and TRBJ2-2, with D maybe TRBD1 (5 bases). There are 18 residues in the CDR3. In germline, CDR1 is LGHNA, CDR2 YSLEER. V was cut by 1 base and J by 0 bases, with 15 bases left in between. CDR3 loop: CASSQASAGASNTGELFF. CDR3 nucleotides: TGCGCCAGCAGCCAAGCCTCGGCTGGGGCGTCGAACACCGGGGAGCTGTTTTTT.

This chain connects TRBV5-1 to TRBJ2-3, with 7 bases that match TRBD2. The germline V gene has CDR1 SGHRS and CDR2 YFSETQ. The CDR3 sequence is 16 residues long. V lost 6 bases and J lost 3; bases outside the gene matches: 13. The CDR3 region is CASTFGAGDGTDTQYF. CDR3 coding DNA: TGCGCCAGCACCTTCGGCGCGGGGGATGGTACAGATACGCAGTATTTT. The whole variable domain, filled in from reference TRBV5-1 and TRBJ2-3, reads KAGVTQTPRYLIKTRGQQVTLSCSPISGHRSVSWYQQTPGQGLQFLFEYFSETQRNKGNFPGRFSGRQFSNSRSEMNVSTLELGDSALYLCASTFGAGDGTDTQYFGPGTRLTVL.

The chain combines TRBV7-8 with TRBJ1-2; TRBD1 matches at 7 bases. The V segment lost 5 bases and the J segment 4 bases; nucleotides outside the gene matches: 4. Germline V CDR1 and CDR2: SGHVS, FQNEAQ. The CDR3 is 13 residues long. CDR3 DNA: TGTGCCAGCAGCCCGGGACAGACCTATGGCTACACCTTC. Its translation: CASSPGQTYGYTF.

The rearrangement uses TRBV2 and TRBJ2-3; 9 positions match TRBD2. This CDR3 is built from 16 residues. The germline gives CDR1 SNHLY, CDR2 FYNNEI. Losses at the gene ends were 6 bases for V and 2 bases for J; bases not matched to a gene: 9. This chain's CDR3 is CASSASLAGSTDTQYF. Written as DNA, the CDR3 is TGTGCCAGCAGCGCCTCCCTAGCGGGGTCCACAGATACGCAGTATTTT.

The rearrangement links TRBV9 to TRBJ1-5; no reliable D call. This CDR3 region has 13 residues. The germline V gene encodes CDR1 SGDLS and CDR2 YYNGEE. Trimming took off 0 bases at V and 6 bases at J, with 7 bases between the two ends. DNA for the CDR3: TGTGCCAGCAGCGTAGACGGGAGTCAGCCCCAGCATTTT. Amino acids: CASSVDGSQPQHF.

The V call is TRBV9, the J call TRBJ1-1, with D possibly matching TRBD1 (6 bases). Trimming removed 1 base from V and 3 bases from J, with 16 bases in between. The CDR3 consists of 16 residues. Germline lookup yields CDR1 SGDLS and CDR2 YYNGEE. The CDR3 bases are TGTGCCAGCAGCGTACCTATGAAGGGGGAAGACACTGAAGCTTTCTTT. This translates into CASSVPMKGEDTEAFF.

A single count supports this clone. The CDR3 nucleotides are TGTGCCAGCTCCGGGACAGGGGGCGTGGGAGAGACCCAGTACTTC. Protein sequence: CASSGTGGVGETQYF. This sequence joins TRBV2 and TRBJ2-5; 12 bases agree with TRBD1. Trimming removed 8 bases from V and 4 bases from J; junction bases left unmatched: 8. Germline V gene data show CDR1 as SNHLY and CDR2 as FYNNEI. The CDR3 runs 15 residues.

This sequence joins TRBV27 and TRBJ2-3; D might be TRBD2 (5 bases). The CDR3 runs 15 residues. Trimming removed 10 bases from V and 1 base from J, with 18 bases in between. CDR1 and CDR2 from the germline V gene are MNHEY and SMNVEV (reference sequence). The CDR3 loop is CATLSTSDGTDTQYF. CDR3 nucleotide sequence: TGTGCCACCCTCTCTACTAGTGACGGCACAGATACGCAGTATTTT.

The chain recombines TRBV7-2 with TRBJ2-7, with D hard to call. V was cut by 1 base and J by 6 bases, with 7 bases left in between. Germline CDR1 and CDR2: SGHTA and FQGNSA. The CDR3 has 12 amino acids. CDR3 sequence (DNA): TGTGCCAGCAGCTTAGATCACAGCGAGCAGTACTTC. This gives the protein CASSLDHSEQYF.

The chain is built from TRBV4-1 and TRBJ1-2; TRBD1 agrees at 7 bases. V lost 4 bases to trimming and J lost 5 bases; unmatched junction nucleotides: 16. CDR3 length: 17 residues. Germline V gene data show CDR1 as MGHRA and CDR2 as YSYEKL. The CDR3 DNA reads as TGCGCCAGCAGCCTCCTTTGGGCCGGGACAGCCGAATATGGCTACACCTTC. This sequence encodes CASSLLWAGTAEYGYTF.

For the CDR3, the DNA is TGTGCCAGCAGTTACACCGGGACAGAAGTGGTCGAGCAGTACTTC. Protein: CASSYTGTEVVEQYF. The rearrangement uses TRBV6-6 and TRBJ2-7; 7 nucleotides line up with TRBD1. The CDR3 has 15 residues. CDR1 is MNHNY, CDR2 SVGAGI, per germline (reference sequence). V lost 2 bases, J lost 6 bases, and 10 bases stayed unmatched.

V and J are TRBV4-3 and TRBJ1-2; a possible D gene is TRBD1 (6 bases). This CDR3 is 14 amino acids long. Trimming took 1 base from V and 5 from J, leaving 11 bases between them. Germline loops: CDR1 LGHNA, CDR2 YSLEER. CDR3: CASSQGTGRYGYTF. The CDR3 coding sequence is TGCGCCAGCAGCCAAGGTACAGGGAGATATGGCTACACCTTC.

This chain uses TRBV30 with TRBJ1-2; possible D gene TRBD1, 5 bases. Trimming took 2 bases from V and 4 from J, leaving 11 bases between them. Germline assignment: CDR1 GTSNPN and CDR2 SVGIG (reference sequence). The CDR3 runs to 13 residues. The CDR3 region has the DNA TGTGCCTGGAGTTTGACAGACTTCTATGGCTACACCTTC. It yields the protein CAWSLTDFYGYTF.